A single sample is the source of the 11 T cell receptor beta chains below, sequenced in a study of T cells after yellow fever vaccination. In TCRdb, the 5' RACE reads were re-called with MiXCR into one record per CDR3 protein. The sample holds 200,000 to 300,000 distinct CDR3 sequences; more than 6.5% are singletons and the top ten take roughly 1%. The specimen was CD4+ T cells sorted from PBMCs, collected on the day of the yellow fever booster vaccination. These receptors were obtained from a man aged 25-40 years who received the YFV17D yellow fever vaccine.

This clonotype has at least ten counts. The V gene is TRBV12-3 or TRBV12-4, the J gene TRBJ2-1; D gene unclear. The CDR3 is made up of 13 amino acids. Trimming shortened V by 5 bases and J by 5 bases, and 10 bases separated the two germline ends. The CDR3 region is CASSPRHHNEQFF. The CDR3 nucleotides read TGTGCCAGCAGTCCGCGCCACCACAATGAGCAGTTCTTC.

In this sample, this clonotype turned up a few times. The chain joins TRBV7-2 to TRBJ2-7; 13 nucleotides agree with TRBD2. Germline V gene data show CDR1 as SGHTA and CDR2 as FQGNSA. V was clipped by 5 bases and J by 6 bases; unmatched bases: 4. CDR3 size: 14 residues. The DNA for the CDR3 is TGTGCCAGCAGCCGGGGACTAGCGGGAACCGAGCAGTACTTC. Translation gives CASSRGLAGTEQYF.

V and J are TRBV5-1 and TRBJ2-1; 8 bases align to TRBD2. The CDR3 covers 16 residues. The germline V gene has CDR1 SGHRS and CDR2 YFSETQ. The trim removed 4 bases at V and 0 bases at J, leaving 6 bases unmatched. The CDR3 DNA reads TGCGCCAGCAGCCCGACTAGCGAGAGCTCCTACAATGAGCAGTTCTTC. As protein: CASSPTSESSYNEQFF.

V and J are TRBV12-3 or TRBV12-4 and TRBJ2-2, with D unclear. This CDR3 is built from 13 residues. Trimming took off 6 bases at V and 5 bases at J, with 10 bases between the two ends. The CDR3: CASRSTQTGELFF. The CDR3 nucleotides are TGTGCCAGCAGGTCGACTCAGACCGGGGAGCTGTTTTTT.

The rearrangement uses TRBV6-2 or TRBV6-3 and TRBJ2-2, with 11 nucleotides matching TRBD2. This CDR3 comprises 15 residues. Per the germline V gene, CDR1 is MNHEY and CDR2 is SVGEGT. The ends lost 6 bases at V and 2 bases at J; junction bases unmatched: 2. CDR3: CASRLAGVNTGELFF. Written as DNA, the CDR3 is TGTGCCAGCAGACTAGCGGGAGTCAACACCGGGGAGCTGTTTTTT.

This clonotype appeared many times. This chain links TRBV5-1 with TRBJ2-7; 7 bases are shared with TRBD1. Germline-derived CDR1 and CDR2 are SGHRS and YFSETQ. The CDR3 is 14 residues long. Trimming at V came to 5 bases and at J to 0 bases, leaving 5 bases not matched to a gene. CDR3 in DNA: TGCGCCAGCAGATTGACAGGGAACTCCTACGAGCAGTACTTC. Translated, it gives CASRLTGNSYEQYF.

There are a few counts of this clonotype. The chain recombines TRBV7-9 with TRBJ2-1; 7 bases map to TRBD1. The CDR3 extends over 16 amino acids. Trimming took 7 bases from V and 2 from J; bases not matched to a gene: 11. Germline V lookup: CDR1 SEHNR, CDR2 FQNEAQ (reference sequence). The CDR3 spells CASNPGTGQTYNEQFF. The DNA of the CDR3 is TGTGCCAGCAACCCCGGGACGGGACAGACCTACAATGAGCAGTTCTTC.

This clonotype has a count of ten or more. The J gene is TRBJ2-5, the V gene TRBV10-3, with no clear D. The CDR3 covers 13 residues. The germline V gene has CDR1 ENHRY and CDR2 SYGVKD. V lost 0 bases, J lost 3 bases, and 5 bases lay in between. The chain's CDR3 is CAISESQKETQYF. The CDR3 region has the DNA TGTGCCATCAGTGAGTCGCAGAAAGAGACCCAGTACTTC.

A few counts support this clonotype. The CDR3 coding sequence is TGTGCCAGCAGTTCCCACACCCGGACAGGTGGGGCCTACGAGCAGTACTTC. Its translation: CASSSHTRTGGAYEQYF. The chain joins TRBV6-2 or TRBV6-3 to TRBJ2-7; 7 bases are a match to TRBD1. V lost 4 bases and J lost 2; bases outside the gene matches: 14. CDR3 length: 17 residues. Per germline, CDR1 MNHEY and CDR2 SVGEGT.

The chain has TRBV19 and TRBJ2-1, with 13 bases aligning to TRBD2. Germline V lookup: CDR1 LNHDA, CDR2 SQIVND (reference sequence). CDR3 size: 18 residues. V lost 3 bases, J lost 0 bases, and 5 bases stayed unmatched. CDR3 region: CASSMGTSGISSYNEQFF. CDR3 coding DNA: TGTGCCAGTAGTATGGGGACTAGCGGGATAAGCTCCTACAATGAGCAGTTCTTC.

This clonotype was found a few times. This rearrangement joins TRBV2 to TRBJ1-5; the D is unclear. CDR1 and CDR2 from the germline V gene are SNHLY and FYNNEI. This CDR3 comprises 15 residues. Deletions cut 0 bases from V and 1 base from J, with 7 bases between. The CDR3 spells CASSEALVSNQPQHF. The CDR3 region has the DNA TGTGCCAGCAGTGAAGCGCTGGTGAGCAATCAGCCCCAGCATTTT.